Shown below are 27 T cell receptor beta chains from a single sample sequenced in a study of T-cell memory formation after mild COVID-19. TCRdb re-analysed the 5' RACE reads in MiXCR, keeping a single row per CDR3 protein. The sample has roughly 500,000 distinct CDR3 sequences; roughly 20% are singletons. Sequenced sample: PBMCs or a T cell subset sorted from them (not recorded which). The receptors here all came from an adult woman who had mild COVID-19 (a few samples of this study predate the infection). Cell type and time point are not known.

This clonotype was found a few times. The chain joins TRBV25-1 to TRBJ2-1, with 11 bases matching TRBD1. V was pared by 3 bases and J by 2 bases, with 3 bases of the junction left unmatched. This CDR3 is 16 amino acids long. CDR1 is MGHDK, CDR2 SYGVNS, per germline. The CDR3 DNA reads as TGTGCCAGCAGTGACTCGGGACAGGGGGCCTACAATGAGCAGTTCTTC. Translating it yields CASSDSGQGAYNEQFF.

V usage is TRBV7-2 and J usage is TRBJ1-4; D perhaps matches TRBD1 (5 bases). Germline V gene lookup returns CDR1 SGHTA and CDR2 FQGNSA. V lost 0 bases, J lost 7 bases, and 12 bases lay in between. This CDR3 is built from 15 residues. The CDR3 loop is CASSLARTGVEKLFF. CDR3 nucleotide sequence: TGTGCCAGCAGCTTAGCGCGTACGGGGGTTGAAAAACTGTTTTTT.

This clonotype was counted many times. The gene calls are TRBV5-1 and TRBJ2-1; TRBD1 matches at 10 bases. This CDR3 comprises 15 residues. From germline, CDR1 is SGHRS and CDR2 YFSETQ. Trimming at V came to 4 bases and at J to 5 bases, leaving 6 bases not matched to a gene. CDR3: CASSAGQGIHNEQFF. In nucleotides, the CDR3 is TGCGCCAGCAGCGCGGGACAGGGGATACACAATGAGCAGTTCTTC.

The rearrangement joins TRBV4-2 to TRBJ2-4; 11 bases line up with TRBD2. This CDR3 comprises 19 residues. V gave up 0 bases and J gave up 8 bases; unmatched junction bases: 15. Germline-derived CDR1 and CDR2 are LGHNA and YNFKEQ. The CDR3 loop is CASSQDWARGLAVRDIQYF. CDR3 bases: TGTGCCAGCAGCCAAGATTGGGCGCGGGGACTAGCGGTGAGGGACATTCAGTACTTC.

This clonotype was seen just once. This chain connects TRBV15 to TRBJ2-7, with TRBD1 matching 8 bases. With V trimmed by 4 bases and J by 2 bases, 7 bases remained unmatched. Germline-derived CDR1 and CDR2 are LNHNV and YYDKDF (reference sequence). The CDR3 is made up of 15 amino acids. DNA for the CDR3: TGTGCCACCAGCATTTCCTCGGACAGGGCCTACGAGCAGTACTTC. This translates into CATSISSDRAYEQYF.

The chain employs TRBV5-1 and TRBJ2-1; possibly TRBD1 for D (5 bases). V was cut by 3 bases and J by 13 bases, with 11 bases left in between. This CDR3 spans 11 amino acids. CDR1 is SGHRS and CDR2 is YFSETQ in the germline V gene. Here the CDR3 reads CASSSQQEQFF. The CDR3 DNA reads TGCGCCAGCAGCTCCCAACAGGAACAGTTCTTC.

This clonotype has ten or more counts. The J gene is TRBJ2-2, the V gene TRBV12-3 or TRBV12-4; D may be TRBD2 (6 bases). This CDR3 spans 15 amino acids. Trimming cost V 6 bases and J 0 bases, with 11 bases left between them. This CDR3 is CASSFGGANTGELFF. CDR3 nucleotides: TGTGCCAGCAGCTTCGGGGGAGCGAACACCGGGGAGCTGTTTTTT.

This chain uses TRBV11-2 with TRBJ2-1; 10 bases are a match to TRBD1. CDR1 SGHAT and CDR2 FQNNGV come from the germline V gene. The CDR3 loop spans 17 amino acids. The V and J ends lost 1 base and 12 bases, in that order; junction bases with no gene match: 15. The CDR3 protein is CASSLGDLYGQGVRQFF. In DNA, the CDR3 is TGTGCCAGCAGCTTAGGAGATCTCTACGGACAGGGGGTTCGGCAGTTCTTC.

V and J are TRBV20-1 and TRBJ1-2; D call uncertain. V shed 6 bases and J shed 4 bases, with 12 bases lying between them. The germline V gene has CDR1 DFQATT and CDR2 SNEGSKA (reference sequence). This CDR3 is 12 amino acids long. The CDR3 coding sequence is TGCAGTGCAGGCCGGGAAACCTATGGCTACACCTTC. This gives the protein CSAGRETYGYTF.

This chain joins TRBV4-1 and TRBJ1-5; D gene ambiguous. Deletions cut 5 bases from V and 5 bases from J, with 10 bases between. This CDR3 comprises 13 residues. Germline V gene sequence: CDR1 MGHRA, CDR2 YSYEKL. CDR3 nucleotide sequence: TGCGCCAGCAGCTCGATCTTGGATCAGCCCCAGCATTTT. This gives the protein CASSSILDQPQHF.

This clonotype occurred many times. V gene TRBV4-3 combines with J gene TRBJ1-1; D is unresolved. From germline, CDR1 is LGHNA and CDR2 YSLEER. With 0 bases removed from V and 0 bases from J, the gap between germline ends came to 2 bases. The CDR3 contains 13 residues. The CDR3 sequence: CASSQEVNTEAFF. CDR3 bases: TGCGCCAGCAGCCAAGAGGTGAACACTGAAGCTTTCTTT.

This chain connects TRBV5-1 to TRBJ1-4; TRBD1 matches at 8 bases. CDR3 length: 13 residues. Germline lookup yields CDR1 SGHRS and CDR2 YFSETQ. V lost 5 bases, J lost 8 bases, and 5 bases stayed unmatched. The CDR3 loop is CASRAGQGEKLFF. CDR3 DNA: TGCGCCAGCAGAGCCGGACAGGGCGAAAAACTGTTTTTT. The full variable domain, completed using reference TRBV5-1 and TRBJ1-4, is KAGVTQTPRYLIKTRGQQVTLSCSPISGHRSVSWYQQTPGQGLQFLFEYFSETQRNKGNFPGRFSGRQFSNSRSEMNVSTLELGDSALYLCASRAGQGEKLFFGSGTQLSVL.

The chain couples TRBV27 to TRBJ1-3; 9 bases are a match to TRBD1. The CDR3 is made up of 18 amino acids. The V gene end was trimmed by 7 bases and the J gene end by 9 bases; junction bases not matched to a gene: 22. From germline, CDR1 is MNHEY and CDR2 SMNVEV (reference sequence). The CDR3 bases are TGTGCCAGCACCCGGGACAGGGCCACCCTGGCCCGCGGGGGCACCATATATTTT. Residues: CASTRDRATLARGGTIYF.

This chain joins TRBV14 and TRBJ1-6, with 8 bases aligning to TRBD1. The junction had 6 bases not matched to a gene; V was cut back by 4 bases and J by 7 bases. The CDR3 loop spans 15 amino acids. The germline CDR1 and CDR2 sequences are SGHDN and FVKESK. DNA for the CDR3: TGTGCCAGCAGCCGAAACGACAGGGGAAATTCACCCCTCCACTTT. Translating it yields CASSRNDRGNSPLHF.

The genes are TRBV5-1 and TRBJ1-1, with 7 bases identical to TRBD1. The V gene end was trimmed by 5 bases and the J gene end by 2 bases; junction bases not matched to a gene: 15. Germline lookup yields CDR1 SGHRS and CDR2 YFSETQ. The CDR3 is made up of 17 amino acids. CDR3 residues: CASRGNFPGQSNTEAFF. CDR3 nucleotide sequence: TGCGCCAGCAGAGGTAATTTTCCGGGACAGAGTAACACTGAAGCTTTCTTT.

The chain joins TRBV12-3 or TRBV12-4 to TRBJ2-5; TRBD2 matches 8 bases. The trim removed 4 bases at V and 2 bases at J, leaving 6 bases unmatched. This CDR3 has 15 amino acids. The CDR3 region is CASSSGLERQETQYF. For the CDR3, the DNA is TGTGCCAGCAGTTCGGGACTAGAAAGGCAAGAGACCCAGTACTTC.

The rearrangement links TRBV30 to TRBJ1-2; 11 nucleotides align to TRBD1. V shed 2 bases, J shed 5 bases, and the junction held 10 bases outside the gene matches. The CDR3 has 16 amino acids. Looked up from germline, CDR1 is GTSNPN and CDR2 is SVGIG (reference sequence). CDR3 nucleotides: TGTGCCTGGAGTCCCCGGGACAGGGGGGGTGATTATGGCTACACCTTC. Residues: CAWSPRDRGGDYGYTF. The full variable domain, with the rest looked up from reference TRBV30 and TRBJ1-2, is SQTIHQWPATLVQPVGSPLSLECTVEGTSNPNLYWYRQAAGRGLQLLFYSVGIGQISSEVPQNLSASRPQDRQFILSSKKLLLSDSGFYLCAWSPRDRGGDYGYTFGSGTRLTVV.

The chain uses TRBV6-4 and TRBJ2-1, with 11 bases that match TRBD1. Germline V CDR1 and CDR2: MRHNA, SNTAGT. The CDR3 has 15 amino acids. V lost 1 base, J lost 6 bases, and 2 bases stayed unmatched. Here the CDR3 DNA reads TGTGCCAGCAGTGACTTGGGACAGGGGGTCAATGAGCAGTTCTTC. The encoded protein is CASSDLGQGVNEQFF.

The table lists this clonotype with a few counts. CDR3 bases: TGCGCCAGCGGCCCGGGACAACTGTCTGGGGCCAACGTCCTGACTTTC. Translating it yields CASGPGQLSGANVLTF. The chain employs TRBV5-1 and TRBJ2-6, with a possible D match to TRBD1 (6 bases). The V gene's germline CDR1 is SGHRS and CDR2 YFSETQ. Trimming left V 7 bases short and J 1 base short, with 15 bases between. This CDR3 spans 16 amino acids.

Note on this clonotype: This may stem from a read error, because a much larger clone lies one nucleotide away. The J gene is TRBJ2-1, the V gene TRBV13; D might be TRBD1 (6 bases). The CDR3 runs 15 residues. The germline CDR1 and CDR2 sequences are PRHDT and FYEKMQ (reference sequence). The V end was cut by 5 bases, the J end by 0 bases, with 11 bases between. The CDR3 protein is CASSNRQDSYNEQFF. The CDR3, as DNA: TGTGCCAGCAGCAACCGACAGGACTCCTACAATGAGCAGTTCTTC.

This clonotype was observed many times. This chain joins TRBV5-1 and TRBJ2-1, with TRBD1 identical over 9 bases. The CDR3 covers 15 residues. After removal of 4 bases from V and 3 bases from J, the junction contained 5 bases not matched to a gene. Germline V gene data show CDR1 as SGHRS and CDR2 as YFSETQ. CDR3 in amino acids: CASSPTGGGYNEQFF. CDR3 in DNA: TGCGCCAGCAGCCCAACAGGGGGCGGCTACAATGAGCAGTTCTTC.

Note on this clonotype: This could be a read error, since a much larger clone is one nucleotide away. The chain recombines TRBV6-2 or TRBV6-3 with TRBJ2-7; no firm D call. The CDR3 extends over 11 amino acids. Germline V gives CDR1 MNHEY, CDR2 SVGEGT. Between the trimmed V and J ends, which lost 1 base and 3 bases, there was a span of 1 base. The CDR3 coding sequence is TGTGCCAGCAGTTACTTCTACGAGCAGTACTTC. Residues: CASSYFYEQYF.

V is TRBV12-3 or TRBV12-4 and J is TRBJ2-4; the match to TRBD1 covers 7 bases. V was pared by 6 bases and J by 3 bases, with 8 bases of the junction left unmatched. This CDR3 has 15 residues. For the CDR3, the DNA is TGTGCCAGCAGGCCACGACAGGGTAGCAAAAACATTCAGTACTTC. It translates to CASRPRQGSKNIQYF.

This clonotype occurred a few times. The rearrangement uses TRBV7-8 and TRBJ2-3; 7 bases fit TRBD1. V gave up 5 bases and J gave up 1 base; unmatched junction bases: 9. The CDR3 has 16 amino acids. Germline CDR1 SGHVS, CDR2 FQNEAQ. CDR3 DNA: TGTGCCAGCAGCATGCCCAGGGGGAGTGGCACAGATACGCAGTATTTT. It yields the protein CASSMPRGSGTDTQYF.

This clonotype was picked up many times. One junction end does not reproduce the germline sequence, and a read error may be involved. The gene calls are TRBV14 and TRBJ1-1; D gene uncertain. The CDR3 contains 13 residues. Germline V gene lookup returns CDR1 SGHDN and CDR2 FVKESK. The CDR3 DNA follows: TGCGCCAGCAGTCGAAGACAGAACACTGAAGCTTTCTTT. This codes for CASSRRQNTEAFF.

V gene TRBV10-3 combines with J gene TRBJ1-2; D is undetermined. Looked up from germline, CDR1 is ENHRY and CDR2 is SYGVKD. The CDR3 runs to 12 residues. The V end was cut by 0 bases, the J end by 8 bases, with 7 bases between. The CDR3 is CAISESLTGYTF. The CDR3 DNA reads TGTGCCATCAGTGAGTCCCTGACGGGCTACACCTTC.

This clonotype was seen only a few times. The V and J genes are TRBV7-2 and TRBJ2-1, with 7 bases identical to TRBD1. The trim removed 10 bases at V and 7 bases at J, leaving 16 bases unmatched. CDR1 and CDR2 (germline): SGHTA, FQGNSA. There are 15 residues in the CDR3. CDR3 DNA: TGTGCCACCCCTTCTGGTGGACAGGCATTTAATGAGCAGTTCTTC. This sequence encodes CATPSGGQAFNEQFF.